The 21 T cell receptor beta chains below come from one sample, sequenced in a study of cytomegalovirus exposure and HLA in healthy donors (dated by TCRdb to about 2017). Libraries were constructed by the immunoSEQ multiplex PCR assay. The table comes from immuneACCESS by way of TCRdb, which keeps in-frame sequences with V and J called. Part of the clones is missing from these tables; in studies checked, under half for an unresolved V gene and the rest for unknown reasons. The sample contains about 360,000 clones, about nine tenths of them found a single time. Together, the top ten hold under 0.95% of the sample. What was sequenced was PBMCs. Receptors originate from a woman aged 18-30 years in good health and CMV-seronegative.

V gene TRBV29-1 combines with J gene TRBJ1-5; a weak D match, TRBD1 (6 bases). The germline V gene encodes CDR1 SQVTM and CDR2 ANQGSEA. V was pared by 4 bases and J by 11 bases, with 18 bases between. CDR3 size: 13 residues. The DNA of the CDR3 is TGCAGCGTTGGAGACAGGTCGCTCGGGACCCAGCATTTT. Its translation: CSVGDRSLGTQHF.

The chain combines TRBV7-9 with TRBJ1-4; TRBD1 matches at 7 bases. Looked up from germline, CDR1 is SEHNR and CDR2 is FQNEAQ (reference sequence). V shed 6 bases and J 7 bases; nucleotides not matched to a gene: 8. This CDR3 spans 14 amino acids. Written as DNA, the CDR3 is TGTGCCAGCAGGAAAGGGTCAGGGGGTGAAAAACTGTTTTTT. It translates to CASRKGSGGEKLFF. Using reference TRBV7-9 and TRBJ1-4 for the parts outside the CDR3, the full variable domain is DTGVSQNPRHKITKRGQNVTFRCDPISEHNRLYWYRQTLGQGPEFLTYFQNEAQLEKSRLLSDRFSAERPKGSFSTLEIQRTEQGDSAMYLCASRKGSGGEKLFFGSGTQLSVL.

The gene calls are TRBV28 and TRBJ2-5, with 7 bases identical to TRBD1. The V segment lost 3 bases and the J segment 7 bases; nucleotides outside the gene matches: 11. This CDR3 has 15 amino acids. Germline V gene data show CDR1 as MDHEN and CDR2 as SYDVKM. The CDR3, as DNA: TGTGCCAGCAGTTTCCTCCGGGACAGCCTTACGACCCAGTACTTC. It is translated as CASSFLRDSLTTQYF.

V usage is TRBV27 and J usage is TRBJ2-1; TRBD2 matches 13 bases. This CDR3 is 14 amino acids long. Germline-derived CDR1 and CDR2 are MNHEY and SMNVEV (reference sequence). Losses at the gene ends were 5 bases for V and 10 bases for J; bases not matched to a gene: 5. The CDR3 coding sequence is TGTGCCAGCAGTCCGGGACTAGCGGGGCCCGAGCAGTTCTTC. Its translation is CASSPGLAGPEQFF.

The chain recombines TRBV5-5 with TRBJ2-4; 7 nucleotides agree with TRBD1. Germline CDR1 and CDR2: SGHKS and YYEKEE (reference sequence). The V and J ends lost 4 bases and 7 bases, in that order; junction bases with no gene match: 8. This CDR3 region has 14 residues. The CDR3 nucleotides are TGTGCCAGCAGCCCTACACGACAGGGCAACATTCAGTACTTC. Translating it yields CASSPTRQGNIQYF.

The rearrangement links TRBV29-1 to TRBJ1-1; D is perhaps TRBD1 (5 bases). Germline V CDR1 and CDR2: SQVTM, ANQGSEA. V was clipped by 7 bases and J by 6 bases, with 18 bases between them. The length of the CDR3 is 13 residues. CDR3 sequence reads: CSGKGQAGPEAFF. Here the CDR3 DNA reads TGCAGCGGGAAAGGCCAGGCGGGACCTGAAGCTTTCTTT.

This clone has just one count. The rearrangement links TRBV29-1 to TRBJ1-2; 12 nucleotides match TRBD1. Unmatched junction bases numbered 5, after V lost 7 bases and J lost 5 bases. The length of the CDR3 is 13 residues. Germline CDR1 SQVTM, CDR2 ANQGSEA. The CDR3 DNA reads as TGCAGCGCCGGGACAGGGGGCAGATATGGCTACACCTTC. It encodes CSAGTGGRYGYTF.

V is TRBV5-1 and J is TRBJ1-1; D perhaps matches TRBD1 (5 bases). V lost 0 bases, J lost 2 bases, and 11 bases lay in between. The CDR3 spans 15 residues. CDR1 SGHRS and CDR2 YFSETQ come from the germline V gene. The CDR3 sequence is CASSLETRVNTEAFF. CDR3 coding DNA: TGCGCCAGCAGCTTGGAGACCAGGGTAAACACTGAAGCTTTCTTT.

The chain employs TRBV4-1 and TRBJ1-2; 7 positions match TRBD1. With V trimmed by 3 bases and J by 2 bases, 3 bases remained unmatched. The CDR3 is made up of 14 amino acids. Germline CDR1 reads MGHRA; CDR2 reads YSYEKL. CDR3 loop: CASSQQGQNYGYTF. In nucleotides, the CDR3 is TGCGCCAGCAGCCAGCAGGGACAGAACTATGGCTACACCTTC.

The V call is TRBV7-3, the J call TRBJ2-7, with 11 bases identical to TRBD1. Germline CDR1 reads SGHTA; CDR2 reads FQGTGA. This CDR3 is built from 22 residues. The ends lost 6 bases at V and 2 bases at J; junction bases unmatched: 27. CDR3 residues: CASSSRGRASGQGEYPPYEQYF. Written as DNA, the CDR3 is TGTGCCAGCAGTTCGAGGGGTCGAGCCTCGGGACAGGGGGAATATCCCCCCTACGAGCAGTACTTC.

The chain links TRBV5-1 to TRBJ2-3; D not certain. V was shortened by 4 bases and J by 0 bases, with 9 bases between the two germline ends. CDR1 and CDR2 (germline): SGHRS, YFSETQ. The CDR3 has 14 residues. CDR3 sequence (DNA): TGCGCCAGCAGCATCTATACTAGCACAGATACGCAGTATTTT. Its translation: CASSIYTSTDTQYF. Variable domain in full (rest from reference TRBV5-1 and TRBJ2-3): KAGVTQTPRYLIKTRGQQVTLSCSPISGHRSVSWYQQTPGQGLQFLFEYFSETQRNKGNFPGRFSGRQFSNSRSEMNVSTLELGDSALYLCASSIYTSTDTQYFGPGTRLTVL.

V usage is TRBV15 and J usage is TRBJ2-5; TRBD2 aligns across 8 bases. CDR1 and CDR2 from the germline V gene are LNHNV and YYDKDF (reference sequence). Trimming cost V 0 bases and J 2 bases; bases outside gene matches: 2. This CDR3 is 15 amino acids long. The CDR3, as DNA: TGTGCCACCAGCAGAGAACTAGCGGTGCAAGAGACCCAGTACTTC. Protein: CATSRELAVQETQYF.

This chain joins TRBV29-1 and TRBJ1-5, with TRBD1 as a possible D gene (5 bases). The CDR3 loop spans 19 amino acids. V was pared by 2 bases and J by 4 bases, with 27 bases between. Germline CDR1 and CDR2: SQVTM and ANQGSEA. The CDR3 region is CSVEKTPFPGGLGNQPQHF. In nucleotides, the CDR3 is TGCAGCGTTGAAAAAACCCCTTTCCCGGGGGGACTCGGGAATCAGCCCCAGCATTTT.

The chain carries TRBV6-7 and TRBJ2-3; possibly TRBD2 for D (7 bases). TRBV6-7 is placed among ORFs of uncertain function. CDR3 length equals 17 residues. The V and J ends lost 4 bases and 5 bases respectively, with 22 bases between them. This CDR3 is CASSSMRTGGRVDTQYF. CDR3 DNA: TGTGCCAGCAGTTCGATGAGGACGGGGGGCCGGGTAGATACGCAGTATTTT.

A single count supports this clone. The chain links TRBV2 to TRBJ1-4; D is unclear. V was pared by 6 bases and J by 8 bases, with 19 bases between. The CDR3 consists of 15 residues. Germline values: CDR1 SNHLY, CDR2 FYNNEI. The CDR3 bases are TGTGCCAGCAGCAACCGGCGGAGGGAGAAAGAAAAACTGTTTTTT. As protein: CASSNRRREKEKLFF.

Worth noting for this clone: The same CDR3 arises from other DNA sequences in this sample as well. The CDR3 here is CASSASGGSSYNEQFF. The CDR3 DNA is TGTGCCAGCAGCGCTAGCGGGGGCAGCTCCTACAATGAGCAGTTCTTC. The rearrangement links TRBV9 to TRBJ2-1; 10 nucleotides line up with TRBD2. V shed 3 bases, J shed 0 bases, and the junction held 3 bases outside the gene matches. Germline CDR1 is SGDLS and CDR2 is YYNGEE. The CDR3 is made up of 16 amino acids.

J is TRBJ1-2 and V is TRBV9; 7 bases line up with TRBD1. Trimming took 3 bases from V and 3 from J; bases not matched to a gene: 8. Per germline, CDR1 SGDLS and CDR2 YYNGEE. This CDR3 has 15 residues. This CDR3 reads CASSARQGEDYGYTF. In DNA form, the CDR3 reads TGTGCCAGCAGCGCAAGACAGGGAGAGGACTATGGCTACACCTTC.

The chain uses TRBV18 and TRBJ2-2; D is undetermined. The CDR3 has 14 amino acids. Germline V CDR1 and CDR2: KGHSH, LQKENI. V was trimmed by 5 bases and J by 6 bases, leaving 13 bases between them. Here the CDR3 DNA reads TGTGCCAGCTCAGTGGGCTACGGCGCCGGGGAGCTGTTTTTT. This gives the protein CASSVGYGAGELFF.

This chain links TRBV5-6 with TRBJ2-7; D is ambiguous. The CDR3 is 15 residues long. V lost 0 bases, J lost 0 bases, and 10 bases lay in between. CDR1 and CDR2 from the germline V gene are SGHDT and YYEEEE. The chain's CDR3 is CASSLDSSHSYEQYF. DNA for the CDR3: TGTGCCAGCAGCTTGGACAGTTCCCACTCCTACGAGCAGTACTTC.

The rearrangement links TRBV11-3 to TRBJ1-1, with unresolved D. V lost 5 bases and J lost 1, with 8 bases in between. This CDR3 region has 13 residues. Germline assignment: CDR1 SGHNT and CDR2 YENEEA. CDR3 nucleotide sequence: TGTGCCAGCAGCGCCCGCAGGAACACTGAAGCTTTCTTT. Protein: CASSARRNTEAFF.

V and J are TRBV2 and TRBJ2-7; a weak D match, TRBD2 (7 bases). This CDR3 has 16 residues. V was cut by 8 bases and J by 5 bases, with 25 bases left in between. Germline V gene lookup returns CDR1 SNHLY and CDR2 FYNNEI. CDR3 sequence: CASLELGGAAVDEQYF. The CDR3 coding sequence is TGTGCCAGCCTAGAACTTGGGGGGGCGGCGGTTGACGAGCAGTACTTC.